These 19 T cell receptor beta chains came from one sample sequenced in a study of blood T cells in healthy people across ages. Together with a sample-barcoded 5' primer, a J-beta primer mix was included in a second PCR lasting 7 to 11 cycles. TCRdb reprocessed the 5' RACE reads via MiXCR and lists one record per CDR3 protein. The sample has hundreds of thousands of distinct CDR3 sequences, nearly 25% seen once; the top ten hold around 10%. This sample also belongs to another study, concerning T cells of mothers and their children.

The sample consisted of blood. Source of these receptors: a boy younger than 18 in good health.

The V call is TRBV13, the J call TRBJ2-7, with D perhaps matching TRBD1 or TRBD2 (6 bases each). The length of the CDR3 is 14 residues. The V gene lost 4 bases and the J gene lost 3 bases, with 13 bases spanning the gap. Germline CDR1 PRHDT, CDR2 FYEKMQ (reference sequence). The CDR3 nucleotides read TGTGCCAGCAGCTCGTTCGGGGGCAACTACGAGCAGTACTTC. It specifies CASSSFGGNYEQYF. Complete variable domain (other parts from reference TRBV13 and TRBJ2-7): AAGVIQSPRHLIKEKRETATLKCYPIPRHDTVYWYQQGPGQDPQFLISFYEKMQSDKGSIPDRFSAQQFSDYHSELNMSSLELGDSALYFCASSSFGGNYEQYFGPGTRLTVT.

The sample holds a few counts of this clonotype. The gene calls are TRBV2 and TRBJ2-1; 9 nucleotides agree with TRBD1. Per germline, CDR1 SNHLY and CDR2 FYNNEI. The CDR3 loop spans 17 amino acids. The trim removed 4 bases at V and 1 base at J, leaving 8 bases unmatched. CDR3 coding DNA: TGTGCCAGCAGTGTGGTTTTTGGACAGGGGTCCTACAATGAGCAGTTCTTC. Its translation: CASSVVFGQGSYNEQFF.

Only a few counts were recorded for this clonotype. An end of the junction does not agree with germline; a read error may underlie this. The J gene is TRBJ2-5, the V gene TRBV2, with D perhaps matching TRBD2 (6 bases). Germline lookup yields CDR1 SNHLY and CDR2 FYNNEI. The CDR3 covers 13 residues. The CDR3 loop is CASIGRLAPSKFF. The CDR3, as DNA: TGTGCCAGCATCGGTCGCCTAGCGCCATCTAAGTTCTTC.

The chain employs TRBV7-2 and TRBJ2-5; TRBD2 matches at 10 bases. Germline trimming cut 7 bases from V and 1 base from J; bases unmatched to any gene: 6. CDR3 length: 15 amino acids. The V gene's germline CDR1 is SGHTA and CDR2 FQGNSA. The CDR3 nucleotides are TGTGCCAGCACCCAACTAGCGGGACCCCAAGAGACCCAGTACTTC. Protein product: CASTQLAGPQETQYF.

This clonotype occurred a few times. The rearrangement uses TRBV7-9 and TRBJ2-5, with 8 bases that match TRBD2. There are 15 residues in the CDR3. With 5 bases clipped from V and 3 bases from J, the junction kept 8 bases outside the gene matches. Germline CDR1 reads SEHNR; CDR2 reads FQNEAQ (reference sequence). The CDR3 is CASSATGTSKETQYF. CDR3 nucleotide sequence: TGTGCCAGCAGCGCAACCGGGACTAGTAAAGAGACCCAGTACTTC.

The rearrangement joins TRBV6-1 to TRBJ2-5, with TRBD2 as a possible D gene (6 bases). The CDR3 is 11 amino acids. Trimming stripped 1 base from V and 10 bases from J, with 7 bases between. Germline V gene data show CDR1 as MNHNS and CDR2 as SASEGT. In DNA, the CDR3 is TGTGCCAGCAGTGAAGTGGGGGGCCAGTACTTC. Translating gives CASSEVGGQYF.

This chain connects TRBV11-2 to TRBJ1-1; no clear D. Germline V gives CDR1 SGHAT, CDR2 FQNNGV. Deletions cut 1 base from V and 1 base from J, with 10 bases between. This CDR3 has 15 amino acids. The CDR3: CASSLAPGPNTEAFF. In DNA, the CDR3 is TGTGCCAGCAGCTTAGCCCCAGGTCCGAACACTGAAGCTTTCTTT.

The gene calls are TRBV12-3 or TRBV12-4 and TRBJ1-1; D is unresolved. V was shortened by 6 bases and J by 7 bases, with 15 bases between the two germline ends. The CDR3 consists of 13 residues. The CDR3 nucleotides are TGTGCCAGCAGCAAACCCTATTACAGTGAAGCTTTCTTT. Translating gives CASSKPYYSEAFF.

Turning to this clonotype: A read error may produce the germline difference seen at one junction end. The chain links TRBV11-2 to TRBJ1-5; D gene ambiguous. The CDR3 extends over 13 amino acids. The V gene's germline CDR1 is SGHAT and CDR2 FQNNGV. The DNA for the CDR3 is TGTGCCAGCAGCTCCGGGAGCAGTCAGCCCCAGCATTTT. It encodes CASSSGSSQPQHF.

This clonotype was observed a few times. This chain joins TRBV6-5 and TRBJ2-3, with D possibly being TRBD1 or TRBD2 (5 bases each). Germline loops: CDR1 MNHEY, CDR2 SVGAGI. This CDR3 has 14 amino acids. Trimming pared 2 bases from V and 2 bases from J, leaving 8 bases between. The CDR3 sequence is CASSYRGVTDTQYF. The CDR3 coding sequence is TGTGCCAGCAGTTACCGAGGGGTCACAGATACGCAGTATTTT.

The CDR3 DNA reads as TGCAGCGTTCGAGGGAGCCGAGAGCAGTACTTC. This encodes CSVRGSREQYF. The chain couples TRBV29-1 to TRBJ2-5; TRBD2 might be the D (5 bases). The germline V and J ends were trimmed by 5 bases and 11 bases, with 15 bases remaining between them. The CDR3 runs 11 residues. Germline V gene lookup returns CDR1 SQVTM and CDR2 ANQGSEA.

CDR3 in amino acids: CASSVEASGITDTQYF. CDR3 bases: TGTGCCAGCAGCGTAGAGGCTAGCGGAATCACAGATACGCAGTATTTT. This sequence joins TRBV9 and TRBJ2-3; TRBD2 matches at 7 bases. V gave up 0 bases and J gave up 2 bases; unmatched junction bases: 6. The germline V gene encodes CDR1 SGDLS and CDR2 YYNGEE. The CDR3 covers 16 residues.

This clonotype occurred a few times. V is TRBV20-1 and J is TRBJ1-2; 7 bases are a match to TRBD1. CDR3 length equals 14 residues. CDR1 is DFQATT, CDR2 SNEGSKA, per germline (reference sequence). Trimming cost V 0 bases and J 7 bases; bases outside gene matches: 8. The CDR3 protein is CSAREGGQRRGYTF. CDR3 bases: TGCAGTGCTAGAGAAGGGGGACAGCGACGTGGCTACACCTTC.

The chain has TRBV10-3 and TRBJ2-5; D may correspond to TRBD1 or TRBD2 (5 bases each). CDR1 is ENHRY and CDR2 is SYGVKD in the germline V gene. Trimming shortened V by 5 bases and J by 5 bases, and 15 bases separated the two germline ends. The CDR3 runs 14 residues. The CDR3 sequence is CAISPQGREETQYF. For the CDR3, the DNA is TGTGCCATCAGTCCTCAGGGAAGGGAGGAGACCCAGTACTTC.

The rearrangement joins TRBV19 to TRBJ1-2; possibly TRBD1 for D (5 bases). This CDR3 comprises 15 residues. Trimming pared 1 base from V and 3 bases from J, leaving 12 bases between. Germline V CDR1 and CDR2: LNHDA, SQIVND (reference sequence). In DNA, the CDR3 is TGTGCCAGTAGTATAGCCGGGGACGGATACTATGGCTACACCTTC. Translation: CASSIAGDGYYGYTF.

This clonotype was counted between two and nine times. The V call is TRBV7-2, the J call TRBJ2-1, with a possible D match to TRBD2 (5 bases). Trimming removed 0 bases from V and 9 bases from J, with 15 bases in between. The germline gives CDR1 SGHTA, CDR2 FQGNSA. The CDR3 length is 15 residues. The CDR3 DNA follows: TGTGCCAGCAGCTTAGCGGTATCGCAGGCGGGTGAGCAGTTCTTC. Translating it yields CASSLAVSQAGEQFF.

The CDR3 protein is CASSPPRTTYNSPLHF. The DNA of the CDR3 is TGTGCCAGCAGTCCTCCCCGCACGACCTATAATTCACCCCTCCACTTT. The V call is TRBV28, the J call TRBJ1-6; D not certain. This CDR3 is 16 amino acids long. Between the trimmed V and J ends, which lost 5 bases and 2 bases, there was a span of 13 bases. Looked up from germline, CDR1 is MDHEN and CDR2 is SYDVKM.

In its sample, this clonotype was seen a few times. The chain has TRBV6-5 and TRBJ2-5; 7 nucleotides match TRBD1. The CDR3 consists of 13 residues. Germline V gene sequence: CDR1 MNHEY, CDR2 SVGAGI. The ends lost 3 bases at V and 4 bases at J; junction bases unmatched: 2. CDR3 in DNA: TGTGCCAGCAGTTATGACAGGGCAGAGACCCAGTACTTC. Encoded protein: CASSYDRAETQYF.

This clonotype was seen only a few times. This sequence joins TRBV24-1 and TRBJ1-5; TRBD1 agrees at 7 bases. The CDR3 has 15 residues. Germline CDR1 is KGHDR and CDR2 is SFDVKD. V lost 2 bases to trimming and J lost 6 bases; unmatched junction nucleotides: 6. CDR3 protein: CATSDSRQGGQPQHF. The CDR3 DNA reads as TGTGCCACCAGTGATTCAAGACAGGGTGGTCAGCCCCAGCATTTT.